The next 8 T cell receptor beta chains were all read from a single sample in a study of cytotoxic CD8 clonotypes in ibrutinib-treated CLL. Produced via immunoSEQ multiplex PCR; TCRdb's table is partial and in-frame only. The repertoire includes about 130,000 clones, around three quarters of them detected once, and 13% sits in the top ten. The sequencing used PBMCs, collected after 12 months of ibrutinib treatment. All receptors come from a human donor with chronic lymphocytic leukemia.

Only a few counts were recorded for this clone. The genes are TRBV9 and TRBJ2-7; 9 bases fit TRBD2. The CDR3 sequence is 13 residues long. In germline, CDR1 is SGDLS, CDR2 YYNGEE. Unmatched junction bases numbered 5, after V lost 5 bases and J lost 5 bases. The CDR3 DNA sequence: TGTGCCAGCAGTGTGCTAGCGGGACACGAGCAGTACTTC. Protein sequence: CASSVLAGHEQYF.

The CDR3 bases are TGTGCCAGCAGCGTCGACAGGGTTCAAGAGACCCAGTACTTC. Its protein product is CASSVDRVQETQYF. The chain has TRBV9 and TRBJ2-5, with 7 bases that match TRBD1. The CDR3 totals 14 residues. J was trimmed by 2 bases and V by 2 bases; bases with no gene match: 3. Germline V lookup: CDR1 SGDLS, CDR2 YYNGEE.

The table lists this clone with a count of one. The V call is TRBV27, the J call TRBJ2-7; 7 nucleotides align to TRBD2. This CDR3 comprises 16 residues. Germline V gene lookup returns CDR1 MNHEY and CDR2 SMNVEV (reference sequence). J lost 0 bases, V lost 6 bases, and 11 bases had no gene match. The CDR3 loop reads CASRLRAGTSSYEQYF. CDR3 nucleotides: TGTGCCAGCAGACTCCGAGCGGGAACTAGCTCCTACGAGCAGTACTTC.

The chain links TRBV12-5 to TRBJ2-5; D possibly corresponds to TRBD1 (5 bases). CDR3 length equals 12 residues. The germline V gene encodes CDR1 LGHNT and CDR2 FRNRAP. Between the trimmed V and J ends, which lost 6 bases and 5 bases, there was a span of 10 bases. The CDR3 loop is CASGPRVETQYF. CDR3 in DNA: TGTGCTAGTGGCCCCAGGGTTGAGACCCAGTACTTC.

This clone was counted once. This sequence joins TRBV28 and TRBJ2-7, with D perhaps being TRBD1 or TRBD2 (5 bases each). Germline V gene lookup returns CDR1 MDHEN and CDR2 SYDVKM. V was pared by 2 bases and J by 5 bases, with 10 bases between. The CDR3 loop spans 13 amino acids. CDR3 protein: CASSLERGDEQYF. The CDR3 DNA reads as TGTGCCAGCAGTTTAGAGAGAGGGGACGAGCAGTACTTC.

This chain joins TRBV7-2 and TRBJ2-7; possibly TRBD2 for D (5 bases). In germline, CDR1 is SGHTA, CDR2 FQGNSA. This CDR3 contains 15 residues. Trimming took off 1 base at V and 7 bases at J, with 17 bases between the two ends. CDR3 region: CASSLDRTPHGEQYF. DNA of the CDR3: TGTGCCAGCAGCTTAGATCGGACTCCCCACGGTGAGCAGTACTTC. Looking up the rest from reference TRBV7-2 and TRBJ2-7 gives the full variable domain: GAGVSQSPSNKVTEKGKDVELRCDPISGHTALYWYRQSLGQGLEFLIYFQGNSAPDKSGLPSDRFSAERTGGSVSTLTIQRTQQEDSAVYLCASSLDRTPHGEQYFGPGTRLTVT.

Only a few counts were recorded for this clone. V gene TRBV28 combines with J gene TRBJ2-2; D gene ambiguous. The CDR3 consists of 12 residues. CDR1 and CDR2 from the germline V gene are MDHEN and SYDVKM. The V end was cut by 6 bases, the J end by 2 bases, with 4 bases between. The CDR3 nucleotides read TGTGCCAGCAGCCTCAACACCGGGGAGCTGTTTTTT. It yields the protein CASSLNTGELFF.

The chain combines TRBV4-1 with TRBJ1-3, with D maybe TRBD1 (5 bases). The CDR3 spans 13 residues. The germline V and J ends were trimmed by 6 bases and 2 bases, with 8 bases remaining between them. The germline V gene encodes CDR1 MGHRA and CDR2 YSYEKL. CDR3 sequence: CASRGTPGNTIYF. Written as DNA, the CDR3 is TGCGCCAGCAGGGGGACGCCTGGAAACACCATATATTTT.